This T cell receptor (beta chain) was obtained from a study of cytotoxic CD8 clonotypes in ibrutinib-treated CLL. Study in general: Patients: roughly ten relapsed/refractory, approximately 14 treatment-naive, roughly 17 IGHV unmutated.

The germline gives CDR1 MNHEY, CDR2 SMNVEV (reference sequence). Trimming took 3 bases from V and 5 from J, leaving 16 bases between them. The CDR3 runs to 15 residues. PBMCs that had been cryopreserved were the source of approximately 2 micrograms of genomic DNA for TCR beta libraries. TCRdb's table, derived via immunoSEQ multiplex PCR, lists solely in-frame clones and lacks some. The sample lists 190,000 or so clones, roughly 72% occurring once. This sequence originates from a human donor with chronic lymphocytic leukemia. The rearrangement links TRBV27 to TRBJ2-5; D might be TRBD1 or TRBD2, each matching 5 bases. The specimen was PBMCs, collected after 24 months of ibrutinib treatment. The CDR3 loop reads CASSFGTGGIETQYF. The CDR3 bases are TGTGCCAGCAGTTTCGGGACCGGTGGGATCGAGACCCAGTACTTC.